A single sample is the source of the 22 T cell receptor beta chains below, sequenced in a study of neurological immune-mediated disorders. TCRdb passed the 5' RACE reads through MiXCR, listing each CDR3 protein once. The sample has tens of thousands of distinct CDR3 sequences, 4% seen once. Sequenced: CD4+ T cells from blood. The origin of the receptors is a woman between 35 and 50 years old with multiple sclerosis.

This clonotype was counted at least ten times. The chain carries TRBV12-3 or TRBV12-4 and TRBJ2-1; 8 bases agree with TRBD2. V dropped 6 bases and J dropped 6; count of bases not matched to a gene: 7. This CDR3 contains 14 residues. In nucleotides, the CDR3 is TGTGCCAGCAGACATAGCGGGGTAAGCAATGAGCAGTTCTTC. Its protein product is CASRHSGVSNEQFF.

This clonotype was seen at least ten times. The V and J genes are TRBV3-1 and TRBJ1-5, with 7 bases that match TRBD1. With V trimmed by 3 bases and J by 0 bases, 2 bases remained unmatched. The CDR3 is 15 residues long. CDR1 and CDR2 (germline): LGHDT, YNNKEL (reference sequence). The CDR3 bases are TGTGCCAGCAGCCACGGGACAGATAGCAATCAGCCCCAGCATTTT. Residues: CASSHGTDSNQPQHF.

This clonotype was recorded at least ten times. For the CDR3, the DNA is TGTGCCAGCGGACAGGGGGGCTTCAGCAATCAGCCCCAGCATTTT. It specifies CASGQGGFSNQPQHF. This chain links TRBV2 with TRBJ1-5, with TRBD1 identical over 10 bases. This CDR3 is 15 amino acids long. Germline CDR1 SNHLY, CDR2 FYNNEI. V lost 8 bases to trimming and J lost 1 base; unmatched junction nucleotides: 5.

The chain employs TRBV9 and TRBJ2-2; no clear D gene. Germline V gene sequence: CDR1 SGDLS, CDR2 YYNGEE. The V end was cut by 0 bases, the J end by 7 bases, with 7 bases between. The CDR3 contains 13 residues. DNA for the CDR3: TGTGCCAGCAGCGTAGAACCGGGCGGGGAGCTGTTTTTT. The encoded protein is CASSVEPGGELFF.

This clonotype was observed once. This chain uses TRBV5-3 with TRBJ2-7, with TRBD1 as a possible D gene (6 bases). TRBV5-3 is treated as an ORF (open reading frame) with a function not yet certain. V lost 2 bases, J lost 5 bases, and 14 bases lay in between. The CDR3 is made up of 14 amino acids. The CDR3 protein is CARSLQGMSNEQYF. The DNA of the CDR3 is TGTGCCAGAAGCTTACAGGGAATGTCTAACGAGCAGTACTTC.

This clonotype came up many times. The rearrangement uses TRBV10-3 and TRBJ2-3; 8 positions agree with TRBD1. Germline CDR1 is ENHRY and CDR2 is SYGVKD. Trimming removed 6 bases from V and 4 bases from J; junction bases left unmatched: 3. The CDR3 spans 13 residues. The DNA for the CDR3 is TGTGCCATCAGGACAGGGGAGTCAGATACGCAGTATTTT. Its protein product is CAIRTGESDTQYF.

This clonotype was found many times. The rearrangement joins TRBV5-1 to TRBJ1-1; D gene uncertain. The germline gives CDR1 SGHRS, CDR2 YFSETQ. V lost 0 bases and J 1 base, leaving 10 bases between the germline ends. This CDR3 has 15 amino acids. The CDR3 sequence: CASSLARLKNTEAFF. DNA of the CDR3: TGCGCCAGCAGCTTGGCGAGATTAAAGAACACTGAAGCTTTCTTT.

This clonotype was detected ten times or more. The rearrangement uses TRBV5-1 and TRBJ2-1; TRBD2 matches 9 bases. This CDR3 comprises 15 residues. CDR1 and CDR2 from the germline V gene are SGHRS and YFSETQ. V gave up 1 base and J gave up 4 bases; unmatched junction bases: 3. The CDR3 coding sequence is TGCGCCAGCAGCTTGTTGAGCGGGGGGTACAATGAGCAGTTCTTC. Translation gives CASSLLSGGYNEQFF.

This clonotype was found many times. The chain employs TRBV11-3 and TRBJ2-1; the D gene is possibly TRBD2 (5 bases). The CDR3 spans 15 residues. CDR1 SGHNT and CDR2 YENEEA come from the germline V gene. Trimming cost V 1 base and J 7 bases, with 14 bases left between them. The DNA for the CDR3 is TGTGCCAGCAGCTTAGGTCGACTACAACCAAATGAGCAGTTCTTC. Encoded protein: CASSLGRLQPNEQFF. The full variable domain, completed using reference TRBV11-3 and TRBJ2-1, is EAGVVQSPRYKIIEKKQPVAFWCNPISGHNTLYWYLQNLGQGPELLIRYENEEAVDDSQLPKDRFSAERLKGVDSTLKIQPAELGDSAVYLCASSLGRLQPNEQFFGPGTRLTVL.

The chain is built from TRBV20-1 and TRBJ2-3; possibly TRBD1 or TRBD2 for D (7 bases each). This CDR3 spans 14 amino acids. Germline CDR1 is DFQATT and CDR2 is SNEGSKA (reference sequence). Between the trimmed V and J ends, which lost 5 bases and 2 bases, there was a span of 14 bases. The CDR3 coding sequence is TGCAGTGCTCAGGGGGGGCCCGACACAGATACGCAGTATTTT. Its protein is CSAQGGPDTDTQYF.

Many counts were recorded for this clonotype. The chain recombines TRBV5-1 with TRBJ1-1; TRBD1 matches at 8 bases. CDR1 SGHRS and CDR2 YFSETQ come from the germline V gene. The CDR3 has 14 amino acids. J lost 2 bases, V lost 3 bases, and 3 bases had no gene match. The DNA for the CDR3 is TGCGCCAGCAGCTGGACAGGGCCTAACACTGAAGCTTTCTTT. It translates to CASSWTGPNTEAFF.

In its sample, this clonotype was seen many times. The gene calls are TRBV18 and TRBJ2-7, with TRBD1 as a possible D gene (5 bases). The V gene's germline CDR1 is KGHSH and CDR2 LQKENI. Trimming left V 6 bases short and J 6 bases short, with 21 bases between. The CDR3 contains 15 residues. CDR3 region: CASSVRGLPTAEQYF. In DNA form, the CDR3 reads TGTGCCAGCTCGGTTAGGGGTCTTCCGACAGCCGAGCAGTACTTC.

This clonotype has at least ten counts. The rearrangement uses TRBV6-1 and TRBJ1-6; possible D gene TRBD1, 5 bases. Trimming cost V 11 bases and J 7 bases, with 24 bases left between them. The germline V gene encodes CDR1 MNHNS and CDR2 SASEGT. The CDR3 has 16 residues. The CDR3 sequence is CAGSDLRGNNNSPLHF. DNA for the CDR3: TGTGCCGGATCAGATCTAAGGGGAAATAACAATTCACCCCTCCACTTT.

V is TRBV6-1 and J is TRBJ2-2; D is perhaps TRBD1 or TRBD2 (5 bases each). In germline, CDR1 is MNHNS, CDR2 SASEGT. This CDR3 region has 17 residues. V lost 4 bases, J lost 6 bases, and 21 bases lay in between. CDR3 coding DNA: TGTGCCAGCAGTGGACCTCATTCAGGGACGTACGCCGGGGAGCTGTTTTTT. This translates into CASSGPHSGTYAGELFF.

This clonotype has ten or more counts. The J gene is TRBJ1-1, the V gene TRBV5-1; TRBD1 agrees at 8 bases. CDR1 is SGHRS, CDR2 YFSETQ, per germline. The CDR3 contains 14 residues. After removal of 5 bases from V and 5 bases from J, the junction contained 8 bases not matched to a gene. CDR3 residues: CASSTTGGGTEAFF. CDR3 DNA: TGCGCCAGCAGTACAACAGGGGGGGGAACTGAAGCTTTCTTT.

This clonotype was seen at least ten times. V usage is TRBV7-8 and J usage is TRBJ1-6; 10 bases align to TRBD1. Germline V lookup: CDR1 SGHVS, CDR2 FQNEAQ. The CDR3 has 14 amino acids. J lost 7 bases, V lost 3 bases, and 0 bases had no gene match. Here the CDR3 reads CASSLDRGNSPLHF. DNA of the CDR3: TGTGCCAGCAGCTTGGACAGGGGGAATTCACCCCTCCACTTT.

This chain joins TRBV6-4 and TRBJ2-3; D perhaps matches TRBD2 (6 bases). V shed 3 bases and J shed 1 base, with 8 bases lying between them. Germline V gives CDR1 MRHNA, CDR2 SNTAGT. The CDR3 sequence is 14 residues long. CDR3 bases: TGTGCCAGCAGTGAGGGGGGTGGCACAGATACGCAGTATTTT. It yields the protein CASSEGGGTDTQYF.

This clonotype was recorded many times. The chain has TRBV11-2 and TRBJ2-3; TRBD2 matches at 7 bases. Unmatched junction bases numbered 8, after V lost 3 bases and J lost 5 bases. The CDR3 contains 15 residues. Germline-derived CDR1 and CDR2 are SGHAT and FQNNGV. The CDR3 DNA sequence: TGTGCCAGCAGCTTTAGGGACTGGGGGGGAGATACGCAGTATTTT. Its protein product is CASSFRDWGGDTQYF.

This clonotype was observed many times. The V call is TRBV7-2, the J call TRBJ1-4; 7 nucleotides line up with TRBD1. CDR3 length equals 13 residues. Germline CDR1 and CDR2: SGHTA and FQGNSA. V was clipped by 5 bases and J by 8 bases; unmatched bases: 5. The CDR3 spells CASSGGTVEKLFF. Here the CDR3 DNA reads TGTGCCAGCAGCGGAGGGACAGTCGAAAAACTGTTTTTT. The variable domain in full, with the rest retrieved from reference TRBV7-2 and TRBJ1-4, is GAGVSQSPSNKVTEKGKDVELRCDPISGHTALYWYRQSLGQGLEFLIYFQGNSAPDKSGLPSDRFSAERTGGSVSTLTIQRTQQEDSAVYLCASSGGTVEKLFFGSGTQLSVL.

This clonotype has ten or more counts. J is TRBJ2-5 and V is TRBV5-1; no reliable D call. Trimming took off 4 bases at V and 1 base at J, with 11 bases between the two ends. Germline assignment: CDR1 SGHRS and CDR2 YFSETQ. The CDR3 covers 14 residues. In DNA, the CDR3 is TGCGCCAGCAGCCCCGAACTACTCCAAGAGACCCAGTACTTC. This codes for CASSPELLQETQYF.

The table lists this clonotype with many counts. The chain couples TRBV14 to TRBJ2-2; 8 nucleotides line up with TRBD1. The CDR3 has 15 amino acids. Germline CDR1 is SGHDN and CDR2 is FVKESK. Unmatched junction bases numbered 5, after V lost 4 bases and J lost 4 bases. The CDR3 DNA is TGTGCCAGCAGCCGTAGACAGGGGAGCACCGGGGAGCTGTTTTTT. It is translated as CASSRRQGSTGELFF.

This clonotype was recorded many times. The chain joins TRBV5-1 to TRBJ2-3; 13 nucleotides agree with TRBD2. Germline V CDR1 and CDR2: SGHRS, YFSETQ. The CDR3 loop spans 16 amino acids. J gave up 5 bases and V 0 bases, and 3 bases lay outside the gene matches. The DNA of the CDR3 is TGCGCCAGCAGCTTGGGGACTAGCGGGGGTGTAGATACGCAGTATTTT. Residues: CASSLGTSGGVDTQYF.